Listed below are T cell receptor beta chains from one sample, sequenced in a study of cytomegalovirus exposure and HLA in healthy donors. Only in-frame clones appear in the TCRdb table, and some are missing; sequencing was by immunoSEQ multiplex PCR. Counted here are some 98,000 clones, more than 65% occurring once; the ten biggest clones make up roughly 8.8%. The source material was PBMCs. All receptors derive from a human donor in good health. The CDR3 runs from the conserved cysteine through the conserved F or W. D genes are given only for firm matches. Clone size is not always given. Where it is, it says once, few, many or a class for expanded clones.

D gene: TRBD1
V gene: TRBV5-1
clone size: NA
J gene: TRBJ2-7
CDR3 protein: CASSLVGSRGSYEQYF
CDR3 DNA: TGCGCCAGCAGCTTGGTGGGTTCCAGGGGGTCCTACGAGCAGTACTTC

D gene: NA
V gene: TRBV28
clone size: NA
J gene: TRBJ1-6
CDR3 protein: CASSQTGLKSPLHF
CDR3 DNA: TGTGCCAGCAGCCAAACGGGACTAAAATCACCCCTCCACTTT

D gene: NA
V gene: TRBV4-1
clone size: NA
J gene: TRBJ1-1
CDR3 protein: CASSQARLDNTEAFF
CDR3 DNA: TGCGCCAGCAGCCAAGCGAGACTCGATAACACTGAAGCTTTCTTT

D gene: NA
V gene: TRBV6-5
clone size: NA
J gene: TRBJ1-1
CDR3 protein: CASRQTANTEAFF
CDR3 DNA: TGTGCCAGCAGGCAGACAGCAAACACTGAAGCTTTCTTT

D gene: TRBD1
V gene: TRBV10-3
clone size: NA
J gene: TRBJ1-1
CDR3 protein: CAITATGVNTEAFF
CDR3 DNA: TGTGCCATCACCGCGACAGGGGTGAACACTGAAGCTTTCTTT

D gene: TRBD2
V gene: TRBV19
clone size: NA
J gene: TRBJ2-2
CDR3 protein: CASRIASGYTGELFF
CDR3 DNA: TGTGCCAGTAGGATCGCTAGCGGCTACACCGGGGAGCTGTTTTTT

D gene: TRBD2
V gene: TRBV6-5
clone size: NA
J gene: TRBJ2-1
CDR3 protein: CASINSLGLAGNEQFF
CDR3 DNA: TGTGCCAGCATTAACTCACTGGGACTAGCGGGGAATGAGCAGTTCTTC

D gene: NA
V gene: TRBV5-1
clone size: NA
J gene: TRBJ2-7
CDR3 protein: CASSPALTAGGEQYF
CDR3 DNA: TGCGCCAGCAGCCCTGCCCTAACTGCCGGTGGCGAGCAGTACTTC

D gene: TRBD1
V gene: TRBV7-2
clone size: NA
J gene: TRBJ1-1
CDR3 protein: CASSLVSGGFGTEAFF
CDR3 DNA: TGTGCCAGCAGCTTAGTGTCAGGGGGCTTTGGCACTGAAGCTTTCTTT

D gene: NA
V gene: TRBV7-8
clone size: NA
J gene: TRBJ2-3
CDR3 protein: CASSSPDSPTQYF
CDR3 DNA: TGTGCCAGCAGCTCCCCGGACAGCCCTACGCAGTATTTT

D gene: TRBD1
V gene: TRBV4-2
clone size: NA
J gene: TRBJ1-5
CDR3 protein: CASSQMWDREWGNQPQHF
CDR3 DNA: TGTGCCAGCAGCCAAATGTGGGACAGGGAATGGGGCAATCAGCCCCAGCATTTT

D gene: TRBD1
V gene: TRBV29-1
clone size: NA
J gene: TRBJ2-5
CDR3 protein: CSVAGGQETQYF
CDR3 DNA: TGCAGCGTTGCAGGGGGCCAAGAGACCCAGTACTTC

D gene: TRBD1
V gene: TRBV14
clone size: NA
J gene: TRBJ1-4
CDR3 protein: CASSKRGLTEKLFF
CDR3 DNA: TGTGCCAGCAGCAAGAGGGGGCTCACTGAAAAACTGTTTTTT

D gene: TRBD1
V gene: TRBV5-4
clone size: NA
J gene: TRBJ2-5
CDR3 protein: CASSLETGVQETQYF
CDR3 DNA: TGTGCCAGCAGCTTGGAAACAGGGGTACAAGAGACCCAGTACTTC

D gene: TRBD2
V gene: TRBV4-3
clone size: NA
J gene: TRBJ2-3
CDR3 protein: CASSQGTGGNSDTQYF
CDR3 DNA: TGCGCCAGCAGCCAAGGGACGGGAGGGAATTCAGATACGCAGTATTTT

D gene: NA
V gene: TRBV19
clone size: NA
J gene: TRBJ1-2
CDR3 protein: CASSIRGTGGYTF
CDR3 DNA: TGTGCCAGTAGTATCCGGGGGACGGGTGGCTACACCTTC

D gene: TRBD1
V gene: TRBV14
clone size: NA
J gene: TRBJ1-3
CDR3 protein: CASSRRDRGFIDTIYF
CDR3 DNA: TGTGCCAGCAGCCGCCGGGACAGGGGATTCATTGACACCATATATTTT

D gene: TRBD2
V gene: TRBV2
clone size: NA
J gene: TRBJ2-3
CDR3 protein: CASSYSGRALSTDTQYF
CDR3 DNA: TGTGCCAGCAGTTATAGCGGGAGGGCCCTTAGCACAGATACGCAGTATTTT

D gene: NA
V gene: TRBV30
clone size: few
J gene: TRBJ2-5
CDR3 protein: CAWSPGLRCFQYF
CDR3 DNA: TGTGCCTGGAGCCCGGGACTCCGGTGTTTCCAGTACTTC

D gene: TRBD1
V gene: TRBV15
clone size: NA
J gene: TRBJ2-7
CDR3 protein: CATSRDSGQRVPYEQYF
CDR3 DNA: TGTGCCACCAGCAGAGACTCGGGACAGAGAGTTCCCTACGAGCAGTACTTC

D gene: TRBD1
V gene: TRBV7-9
clone size: NA
J gene: TRBJ1-4
CDR3 protein: CASSPQGTGRYWNEKLFF
CDR3 DNA: TGTGCCAGCAGCCCCCAAGGGACAGGGCGGTATTGGAATGAAAAACTGTTTTTT

D gene: NA
V gene: TRBV7-9
clone size: NA
J gene: TRBJ1-6
CDR3 protein: CASSRTSQGNSPLHF
CDR3 DNA: TGTGCCAGCAGTCGAACCTCACAGGGAAATTCACCCCTCCACTTT

D gene: NA
V gene: TRBV30
clone size: NA
J gene: TRBJ1-6
CDR3 protein: CAWSAAGGNSPLHF
CDR3 DNA: TGTGCCTGGAGTGCCGCGGGGGGAAATTCACCCCTCCACTTT

D gene: NA
V gene: TRBV4-3
clone size: many
J gene: TRBJ2-1
CDR3 protein: CASSQIRGKQFF
CDR3 DNA: TGCGCCAGCAGCCAAATACGGGGGAAACAGTTCTTC

D gene: NA
V gene: TRBV7-6
clone size: NA
J gene: TRBJ2-3
CDR3 protein: CASSLVSGLSTDTQYF
CDR3 DNA: TGTGCCAGCAGCTTGGTTTCAGGGCTTAGCACAGATACGCAGTATTTT

D gene: NA
V gene: TRBV4-2
clone size: NA
J gene: TRBJ2-5
CDR3 protein: CASSQEPGSGAETQYF
CDR3 DNA: TGTGCCAGCAGCCAAGAACCCGGGAGTGGGGCGGAGACCCAGTACTTC

D gene: TRBD1
V gene: TRBV19
clone size: NA
J gene: TRBJ2-5
CDR3 protein: CASSIGGTGGQETQYF
CDR3 DNA: TGTGCCAGTAGTATAGGGGGGACAGGGGGACAAGAGACCCAGTACTTC

D gene: TRBD2
V gene: TRBV11-2
clone size: once
J gene: TRBJ2-3
CDR3 protein: CASSFFGGGTDTQYF
CDR3 DNA: TGTGCCAGCAGCTTTTTTGGGGGGGGCACAGATACGCAGTATTTT

D gene: NA
V gene: TRBV15
clone size: NA
J gene: TRBJ1-2
CDR3 protein: CATSRDRQWGYTF
CDR3 DNA: TGTGCCACCAGCAGAGATAGACAGTGGGGCTACACCTTC

D gene: TRBD1
V gene: TRBV9
clone size: NA
J gene: TRBJ1-3
CDR3 protein: CASSVSTPGQGLSGNTIYF
CDR3 DNA: TGTGCCAGCAGCGTAAGCACCCCGGGACAGGGCCTCTCTGGAAACACCATATATTTT

D gene: NA
V gene: TRBV19
clone size: NA
J gene: TRBJ2-7
CDR3 protein: CASSGLWYEQYF
CDR3 DNA: TGTGCCAGTAGTGGACTCTGGTACGAGCAGTACTTC

D gene: TRBD1
V gene: TRBV29-1
clone size: once
J gene: TRBJ1-2
CDR3 protein: CSVEGTGYRNYGYTF
CDR3 DNA: TGCAGCGTTGAGGGGACAGGGTACAGAAACTATGGCTACACCTTC

D gene: TRBD1
V gene: TRBV6-1
clone size: few
J gene: TRBJ2-2
CDR3 protein: CASSGTGPPGELFF
CDR3 DNA: TGTGCCAGCAGTGGGACAGGGCCGCCCGGGGAGCTGTTTTTT

D gene: NA
V gene: TRBV7-7
clone size: NA
J gene: TRBJ2-1
CDR3 protein: CASSPQDGLHEQFF
CDR3 DNA: TGTGCCAGCAGCCCTCAGGATGGGCTACATGAGCAGTTCTTC

D gene: NA
V gene: TRBV11-2
clone size: NA
J gene: TRBJ2-7
CDR3 protein: CASSLEASYEQYF
CDR3 DNA: TGTGCCAGCAGCTTAGAAGCTAGCTACGAGCAGTACTTC

D gene: NA
V gene: TRBV7-9
clone size: NA
J gene: TRBJ2-1
CDR3 protein: CASGPWDIQQFF
CDR3 DNA: TGTGCCAGCGGCCCCTGGGACATCCAGCAGTTCTTC

D gene: NA
V gene: TRBV5-4
clone size: NA
J gene: TRBJ1-6
CDR3 protein: CASSTGGSSYNSPLHF
CDR3 DNA: TGTGCCAGCAGCACGGGGGGGAGCTCCTATAATTCACCCCTCCACTTT